The entry that follows covers one T cell receptor (beta chain) sequence. Antigen unknown. Using immunoSEQ multiplex PCR, the repertoire was profiled, and TCRdb retains in-frame clones only, with some absent. The sample holds approximately 90,000 clones, approximately 86% seen once. This sample is part of a study of PD-1 blockade in classical Hodgkin lymphoma. Indicated time point: cycle 4 day 1 (C4D1), after more than 5 weeks of nivolumab. Exposure to brentuximab vedotin varied, and each patient had relapsed following autologous stem cell transplantation. Study-level findings and limits: The study found complete responders had baseline diversity similar to newly diagnosed patients. The repertoire differences lack a defined cause, possibly disease activity or prior therapy. CD4+ TCR diversity rose significantly by C4D1, and CD8+ TCR diversity did not. Newly diagnosed patients were said to have less baseline TCR diversity than healthy donors did.

CDR3 size: 14 residues. Germline assignment: CDR1 LGHNA and CDR2 YSLEER. V shed 5 bases, J shed 6 bases, and the junction held 5 bases outside the gene matches. Sequenced here: peripheral blood mononuclear cells (PBMCs), sampled before the fourth cycle of nivolumab. J is TRBJ1-2 and V is TRBV4-3, with 11 bases matching TRBD1. The clonotype originates from a human donor with classical Hodgkin lymphoma. CDR3 loop: CASSTRTGGDGYTF. DNA of the CDR3: TGCGCCAGCAGCACCCGGACAGGGGGCGATGGCTACACCTTC.